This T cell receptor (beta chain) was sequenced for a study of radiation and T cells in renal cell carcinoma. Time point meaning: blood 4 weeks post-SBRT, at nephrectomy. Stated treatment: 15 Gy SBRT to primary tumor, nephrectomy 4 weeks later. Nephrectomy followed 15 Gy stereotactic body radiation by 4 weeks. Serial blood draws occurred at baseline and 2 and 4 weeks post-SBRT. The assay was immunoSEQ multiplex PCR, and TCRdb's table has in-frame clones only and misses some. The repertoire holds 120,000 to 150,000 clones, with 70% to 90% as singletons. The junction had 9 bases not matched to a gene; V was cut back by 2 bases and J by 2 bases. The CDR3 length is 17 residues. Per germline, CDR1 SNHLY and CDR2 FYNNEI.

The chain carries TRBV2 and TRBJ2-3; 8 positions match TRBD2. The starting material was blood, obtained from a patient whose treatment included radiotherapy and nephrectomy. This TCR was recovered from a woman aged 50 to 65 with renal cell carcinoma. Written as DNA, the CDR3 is TGTGCCAGCAGTGAACTTAAACTAGCGGTAAACACAGATACGCAGTATTTT. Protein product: CASSELKLAVNTDTQYF.